The 10 T cell receptor beta chains presented below share a single source sample, sequenced in a study of T-cell reconstitution after alpha-beta-depleted transplantation in children (TCRdb year 2016). Library generation was performed with PCR. Data came from an Illumina HiSeq 2500. To normalize quantification of the TCRbeta repertoire, the TCR libraries were built with molecular barcoding that relied on unique molecular identifiers. TCRdb applied fastp at Q25 and MiXCR to the public reads, then kept only in-frame beta chains. Identical CDR3 protein sequences are pooled into one entry, listed with their most common genes and DNA. The sample table holds some 8,200 distinct CDR3 sequences, of which more than 9.5% were seen once. Of the sample, roughly 53% is held by the ten largest clones. Reading the label with the study, this specimen's time point is: day 60 (about 2 months) after transplantation. Sample treatment or condition, as interpreted from the label and publication: allogeneic hematopoietic cell transplantation with graft depleted of TCRalphabeta T cells and CD19 B cells.

The sequences come from PBMCs, mostly from graft donor cells, collected 60 days after TCRalphabeta/CD19-depleted stem cell transplant. The receptor source for this set is a patient aged 2-10 years who had a stem cell transplant for inherited bone marrow failure, so the T cells may come from the graft donor.

In this sample, this clonotype turned up many times. The chain has TRBV12-3 or TRBV12-4 and TRBJ2-2; D unresolved. V was pared by 2 bases and J by 6 bases, with 19 bases between. This CDR3 region has 17 residues. The CDR3 loop is CASSLWSTLGSPGELFF. In nucleotides, the CDR3 is TGTGCCAGCAGTTTATGGTCCACATTAGGTTCTCCCGGGGAGCTGTTTTTT.

This clonotype was detected ten times or more. The V call is TRBV12-3 or TRBV12-4, the J call TRBJ2-7; TRBD1 matches 7 bases. The V gene end was trimmed by 4 bases and the J gene end by 0 bases; junction bases not matched to a gene: 3. This CDR3 spans 14 amino acids. The CDR3 DNA is TGTGCCAGCAGTTCTTGGACAGGCTCCTACGAGCAGTACTTC. This codes for CASSSWTGSYEQYF.

This clonotype is labeled medium-sized. The chain combines TRBV29-1 with TRBJ1-5, with 7 bases aligning to TRBD1. The germline gives CDR1 SQVTM, CDR2 ANQGSEA. The V segment lost 5 bases and the J segment 1 base; nucleotides outside the gene matches: 2. The CDR3 extends over 13 amino acids. In DNA, the CDR3 is TGCAGCGTTCTGGGACAGAGCAATCAGCCCCAGCATTTT. Residues: CSVLGQSNQPQHF.

This clonotype was detected ten times or more. The V call is TRBV28, the J call TRBJ2-7, with D unresolved. Between the trimmed V and J ends, which lost 1 base and 3 bases, there was a span of 13 bases. The CDR3 spans 15 residues. Germline lookup yields CDR1 MDHEN and CDR2 SYDVKM. The CDR3 coding sequence is TGTGCCAGCAGTTTATCGGCAGCCGGTCACTACGAGCAGTACTTC. It encodes CASSLSAAGHYEQYF.

In this sample, this clonotype turned up many times. The rearrangement links TRBV5-1 to TRBJ2-5, with D uncertain. CDR1 and CDR2 from the germline V gene are SGHRS and YFSETQ. The CDR3 sequence is 15 residues long. The V and J ends lost 1 base and 5 bases respectively, with 15 bases between them. The CDR3 nucleotides are TGCGCCAGCAGCTTGTGGCTAGGCCAGGCGGAGACCCAGTACTTC. Translated, it gives CASSLWLGQAETQYF. Full variable domain (missing parts from reference TRBV5-1 and TRBJ2-5): KAGVTQTPRYLIKTRGQQVTLSCSPISGHRSVSWYQQTPGQGLQFLFEYFSETQRNKGNFPGRFSGRQFSNSRSEMNVSTLELGDSALYLCASSLWLGQAETQYFGPGTRLLVL.

This clonotype showed up many times. The genes are TRBV7-9 and TRBJ1-1; TRBD1 matches 8 bases. Germline assignment: CDR1 SEHNR and CDR2 FQNEAQ (reference sequence). The trim removed 3 bases at V and 6 bases at J, leaving 6 bases unmatched. The CDR3 is 14 amino acids. CDR3 sequence reads: CASSFGQGWAEAFF. As DNA, the CDR3 is TGTGCCAGCAGCTTTGGACAGGGTTGGGCTGAAGCTTTCTTT. The whole variable domain, remainder taken from reference TRBV7-9 and TRBJ1-1, is DTGVSQNPRHKITKRGQNVTFRCDPISEHNRLYWYRQTLGQGPEFLTYFQNEAQLEKSRLLSDRFSAERPKGSFSTLEIQRTEQGDSAMYLCASSFGQGWAEAFFGQGTRLTVV.

This clonotype was seen at least ten times. The V call is TRBV4-2, the J call TRBJ2-3; 7 nucleotides align to TRBD2. The CDR3 is made up of 17 amino acids. Germline CDR1 is LGHNA and CDR2 is YNFKEQ. Trimming at V came to 0 bases and at J to 4 bases, leaving 10 bases not matched to a gene. DNA of the CDR3: TGTGCCAGCAGCCAAGAGAGTTGGGGGGGTGGGGCAGATACGCAGTATTTT. As protein: CASSQESWGGGADTQYF.

This clonotype was seen many times. J is TRBJ2-7 and V is TRBV27; 7 bases are shared with TRBD1. CDR1 MNHEY and CDR2 SMNVEV come from the germline V gene (reference sequence). V lost 6 bases, J lost 3 bases, and 5 bases stayed unmatched. This CDR3 spans 13 amino acids. The CDR3 loop reads CASRVNRGYEQYF. CDR3 bases: TGTGCCAGCAGAGTCAACAGGGGCTACGAGCAGTACTTC.

This clonotype has ten or more counts. The gene calls are TRBV29-1 and TRBJ2-5; TRBD2 agrees at 13 bases. V dropped 7 bases and J dropped 4; count of bases not matched to a gene: 3. The CDR3 covers 13 residues. Germline values: CDR1 SQVTM, CDR2 ANQGSEA. The CDR3 sequence is CSARTSGRETQYF. The DNA of the CDR3 is TGCAGCGCCAGGACTAGCGGGAGAGAGACCCAGTACTTC.

This clonotype was detected many times. This chain uses TRBV5-1 with TRBJ2-2, with a weak D call TRBD1 (5 bases). Germline-derived CDR1 and CDR2 are SGHRS and YFSETQ. CDR3 size: 15 residues. V was cut by 4 bases and J by 5 bases, with 15 bases left in between. CDR3 residues: CASSDLTVVTGELFF. For the CDR3, the DNA is TGCGCCAGCAGCGATCTGACAGTTGTTACCGGGGAGCTGTTTTTT. Full variable domain (remainder filled in from reference TRBV5-1 and TRBJ2-2): KAGVTQTPRYLIKTRGQQVTLSCSPISGHRSVSWYQQTPGQGLQFLFEYFSETQRNKGNFPGRFSGRQFSNSRSEMNVSTLELGDSALYLCASSDLTVVTGELFFGEGSRLTVL.